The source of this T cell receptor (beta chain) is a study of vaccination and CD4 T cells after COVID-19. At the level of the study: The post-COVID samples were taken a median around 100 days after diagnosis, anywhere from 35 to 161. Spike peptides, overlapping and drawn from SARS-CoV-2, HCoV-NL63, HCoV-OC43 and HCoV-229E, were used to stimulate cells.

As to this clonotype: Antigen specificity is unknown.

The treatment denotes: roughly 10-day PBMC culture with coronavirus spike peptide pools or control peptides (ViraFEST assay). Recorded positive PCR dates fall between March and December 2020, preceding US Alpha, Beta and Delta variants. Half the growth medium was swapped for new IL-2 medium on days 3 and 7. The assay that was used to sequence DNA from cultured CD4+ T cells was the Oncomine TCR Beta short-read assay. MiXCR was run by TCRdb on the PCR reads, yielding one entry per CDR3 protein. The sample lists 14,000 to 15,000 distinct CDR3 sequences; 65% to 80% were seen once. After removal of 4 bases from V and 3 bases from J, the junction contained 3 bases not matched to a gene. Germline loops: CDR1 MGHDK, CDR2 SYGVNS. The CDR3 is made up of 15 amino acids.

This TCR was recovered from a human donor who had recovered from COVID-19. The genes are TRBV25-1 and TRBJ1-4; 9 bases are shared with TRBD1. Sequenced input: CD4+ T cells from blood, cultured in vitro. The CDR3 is CASSVRDRANEKLFF. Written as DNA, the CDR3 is TGTGCCAGCAGTGTAAGGGACAGGGCTAATGAAAAACTGTTTTTT.